This T cell receptor beta chain was captured in a study of human T cells and chemical hapten exposure. Study results and caveats: All donors were alopecia patients, so their immunity may differ from that of healthy people.

Documented time point: patch test 2, 6 weeks after DPC sensitization. Described treatment: therapeutic diphenylcyclopropenone sensitization with weekly scalp DPC. Ahead of each patch test application, blood was drawn. This clonotype was seen a few times. Its target is unknown. The length of the CDR3 is 11 residues. Trimming cost V 3 bases and J 9 bases, with 6 bases left between them. TCRdb redid the calling of the RACE reads with MiXCR, one entry per CDR3 protein. The profile shows roughly 380,000 distinct CDR3 sequences, about 6% of them singletons. The chain links TRBV12-3 or TRBV12-4 to TRBJ2-1; D not resolved. This clonotype originated in a woman under 30 with alopecia areata. Some clones in this sample may be carry-over from other donors' samples. This sample comprised whole blood, obtained in connection with sensitization to the hapten diphenylcyclopropenone (DPC). CDR3 nucleotides: TGTGCCAGCAGTTTTGTAGGTGAGCAGTTCTTC. Protein product: CASSFVGEQFF.